This TCR beta chain was found in a study of post-analysis software for immune sequencing data. Study information: Disease courses included relapsing-remitting, secondary progressive and progressive-relapsing multiple sclerosis. Study results and limitations: The study found significantly lower normalized Chao1 diversity in multiple sclerosis patients than in controls. With F measure, samples from one preparation batch clustered together strongly. The study found TRBV5-6, TRBV5-1 and TRBV20-1 among five TRBV segments more frequent in patients than controls.

As concerns this clonotype: The target antigen is unknown.

The V gene end was trimmed by 2 bases and the J gene end by 6 bases; junction bases not matched to a gene: 4. This CDR3 contains 13 residues. CDR1 is DFQATT and CDR2 is SNEGSKA in the germline V gene (reference sequence). Sequencing libraries made from TCR beta cDNA carried unique molecular identifiers. Using its own MiXCR run on the PCR reads, TCRdb lists one record per CDR3 protein. Seen here are about 770,000 distinct CDR3 sequences, 35% to 55% observed once, and the top ten hold 4.9%. Sequencing was performed on blood. The V call is TRBV20-1, the J call TRBJ2-7, with 10 bases identical to TRBD2. The source of this sequence is a girl between 5 and 17 years old with multiple sclerosis. The CDR3 spells CSARLAGDREQYF. The CDR3 DNA reads as TGCAGTGCTAGACTAGCGGGAGATCGCGAGCAGTACTTC.